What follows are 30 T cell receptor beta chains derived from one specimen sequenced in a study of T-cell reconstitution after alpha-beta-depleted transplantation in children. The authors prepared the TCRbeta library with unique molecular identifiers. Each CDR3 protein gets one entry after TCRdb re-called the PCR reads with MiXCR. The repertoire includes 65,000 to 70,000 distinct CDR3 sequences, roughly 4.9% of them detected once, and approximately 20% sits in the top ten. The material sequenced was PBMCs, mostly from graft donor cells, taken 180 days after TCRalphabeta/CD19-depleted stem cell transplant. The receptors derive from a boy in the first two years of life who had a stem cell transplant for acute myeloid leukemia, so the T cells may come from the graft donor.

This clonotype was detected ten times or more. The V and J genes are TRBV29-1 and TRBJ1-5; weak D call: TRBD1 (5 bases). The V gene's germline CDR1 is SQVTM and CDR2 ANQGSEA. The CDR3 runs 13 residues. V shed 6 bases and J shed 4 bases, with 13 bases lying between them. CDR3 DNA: TGCAGCGTGATAGACAGCCCAAATCAGCCCCAGCATTTT. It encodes CSVIDSPNQPQHF.

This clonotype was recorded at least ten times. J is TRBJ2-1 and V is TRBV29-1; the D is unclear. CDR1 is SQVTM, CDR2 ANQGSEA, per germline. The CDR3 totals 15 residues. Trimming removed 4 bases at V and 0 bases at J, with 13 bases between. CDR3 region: CSVVRQESSYNEQFF. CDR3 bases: TGCAGCGTTGTGCGGCAGGAGAGCTCCTACAATGAGCAGTTCTTC.

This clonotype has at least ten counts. As DNA, the CDR3 is TGTGCCAGTAGTATAGATCGCTCCTACGAGCAGTACTTC. Amino acid sequence: CASSIDRSYEQYF. This chain connects TRBV19 to TRBJ2-7, with D unresolved. The CDR3 contains 13 residues. V gave up 0 bases and J gave up 0 bases, with 3 bases separating them. Germline-derived CDR1 and CDR2 are LNHDA and SQIVND (reference sequence). The variable domain in full, with the rest retrieved from reference TRBV19 and TRBJ2-7, is DGGITQSPKYLFRKEGQNVTLSCEQNLNHDAMYWYRQDPGQGLRLIYYSQIVNDFQKGDIAEGYSVSREKKESFPLTVTSAQKNPTAFYLCASSIDRSYEQYFGPGTRLTVT.

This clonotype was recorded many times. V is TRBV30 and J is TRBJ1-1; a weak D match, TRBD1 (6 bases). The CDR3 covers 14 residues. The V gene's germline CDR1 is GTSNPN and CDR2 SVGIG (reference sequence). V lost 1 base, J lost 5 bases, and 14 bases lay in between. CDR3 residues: CAWSGQGLGTEAFF. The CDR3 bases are TGTGCCTGGAGTGGGCAGGGGCTGGGGACTGAAGCTTTCTTT.

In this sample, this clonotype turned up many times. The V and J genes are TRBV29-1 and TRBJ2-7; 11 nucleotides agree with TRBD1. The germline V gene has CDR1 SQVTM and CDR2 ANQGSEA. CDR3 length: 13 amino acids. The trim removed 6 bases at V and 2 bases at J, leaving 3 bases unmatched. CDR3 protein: CSVMGQGAYEQYF. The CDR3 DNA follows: TGCAGCGTCATGGGACAGGGGGCCTACGAGCAGTACTTC.

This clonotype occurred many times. The CDR3 here is CASSPSLGGGGERAKNIQYF. The CDR3 nucleotides are TGTGCCAGCAGCCCCAGTCTGGGCGGGGGAGGAGAGAGAGCCAAAAACATTCAGTACTTC. V gene TRBV6-4 combines with J gene TRBJ2-4; TRBD2 matches 7 bases. CDR1 and CDR2 from the germline V gene are MRHNA and SNTAGT. The CDR3 is 20 amino acids. V shed 6 bases and J 0 bases; nucleotides not matched to a gene: 20.

The DNA for the CDR3 is TGTGCCAGCAGCTTATTGTGGGACACCTTCGGTGAGCAGTACTTC. Translated: CASSLLWDTFGEQYF. The chain is built from TRBV11-2 and TRBJ2-7; the D gene is possibly TRBD1 (6 bases). Germline V gene lookup returns CDR1 SGHAT and CDR2 FQNNGV. The ends were cut back, 2 bases at V and 7 bases at J, with 18 bases in the middle. CDR3 length: 15 residues.

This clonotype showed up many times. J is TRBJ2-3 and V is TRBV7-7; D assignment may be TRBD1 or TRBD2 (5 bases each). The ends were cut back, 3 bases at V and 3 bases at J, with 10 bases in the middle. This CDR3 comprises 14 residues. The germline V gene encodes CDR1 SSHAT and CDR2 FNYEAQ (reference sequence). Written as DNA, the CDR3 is TGTGCCAGCAGCTTCCGGGACCTAACAGATACGCAGTATTTT. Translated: CASSFRDLTDTQYF.

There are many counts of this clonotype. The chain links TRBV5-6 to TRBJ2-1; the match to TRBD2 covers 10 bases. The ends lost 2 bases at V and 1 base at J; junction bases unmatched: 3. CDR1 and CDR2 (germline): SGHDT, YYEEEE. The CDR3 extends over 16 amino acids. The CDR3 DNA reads TGTGCCAGCAGCTTCTATAGCGGGGGGTCCTACAATGAGCAGTTCTTC. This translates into CASSFYSGGSYNEQFF.

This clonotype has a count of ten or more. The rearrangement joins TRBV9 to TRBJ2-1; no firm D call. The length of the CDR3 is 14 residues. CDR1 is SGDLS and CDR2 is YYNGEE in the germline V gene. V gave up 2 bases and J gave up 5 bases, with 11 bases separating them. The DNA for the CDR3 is TGTGCCAGCAGCGTCGTCGACGGACACAATGAGCAGTTCTTC. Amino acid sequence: CASSVVDGHNEQFF. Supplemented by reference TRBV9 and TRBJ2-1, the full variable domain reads DSGVTQTPKHLITATGQRVTLRCSPRSGDLSVYWYQQSLDQGLQFLIQYYNGEERAKGNILERFSAQQFPDLHSELNLSSLELGDSALYFCASSVVDGHNEQFFGPGTRLTVL.

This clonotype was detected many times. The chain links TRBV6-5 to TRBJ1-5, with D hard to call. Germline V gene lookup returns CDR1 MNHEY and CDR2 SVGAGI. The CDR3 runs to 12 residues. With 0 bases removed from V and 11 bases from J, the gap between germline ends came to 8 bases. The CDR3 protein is CASSYSNGAQHF. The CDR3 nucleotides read TGTGCCAGCAGTTACTCGAACGGGGCCCAGCATTTT.

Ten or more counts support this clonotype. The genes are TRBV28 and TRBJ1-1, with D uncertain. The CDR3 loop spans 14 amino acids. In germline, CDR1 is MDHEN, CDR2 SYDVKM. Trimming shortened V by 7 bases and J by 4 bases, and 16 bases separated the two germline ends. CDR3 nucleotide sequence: TGTGCCAGCAAGGTGCACACCCGGGGCACTGAAGCTTTCTTT. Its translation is CASKVHTRGTEAFF.

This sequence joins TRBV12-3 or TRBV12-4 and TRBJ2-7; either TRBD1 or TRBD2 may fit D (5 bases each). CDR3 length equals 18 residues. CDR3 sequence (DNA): TGTACCTGCAGTTTAGCGCCCCTATCCGGGACGCTATCCTACGAGCAGTACTTC. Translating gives CTCSLAPLSGTLSYEQYF.

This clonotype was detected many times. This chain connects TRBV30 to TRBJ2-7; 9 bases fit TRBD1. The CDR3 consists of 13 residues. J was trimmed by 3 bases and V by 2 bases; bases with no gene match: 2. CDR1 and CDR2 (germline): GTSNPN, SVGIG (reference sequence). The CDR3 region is CAWSLDRGYEQYF. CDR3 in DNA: TGTGCCTGGAGTCTGGACAGGGGCTACGAGCAGTACTTC. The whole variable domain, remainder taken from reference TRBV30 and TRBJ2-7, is SQTIHQWPATLVQPVGSPLSLECTVEGTSNPNLYWYRQAAGRGLQLLFYSVGIGQISSEVPQNLSASRPQDRQFILSSKKLLLSDSGFYLCAWSLDRGYEQYFGPGTRLTVT.

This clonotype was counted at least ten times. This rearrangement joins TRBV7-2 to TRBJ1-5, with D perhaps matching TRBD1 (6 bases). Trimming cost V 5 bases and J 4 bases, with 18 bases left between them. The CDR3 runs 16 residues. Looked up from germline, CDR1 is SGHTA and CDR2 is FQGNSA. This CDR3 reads CASSPFGRDINQPQHF. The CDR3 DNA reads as TGTGCCAGCAGCCCCTTCGGCCGGGACATAAATCAGCCCCAGCATTTT.

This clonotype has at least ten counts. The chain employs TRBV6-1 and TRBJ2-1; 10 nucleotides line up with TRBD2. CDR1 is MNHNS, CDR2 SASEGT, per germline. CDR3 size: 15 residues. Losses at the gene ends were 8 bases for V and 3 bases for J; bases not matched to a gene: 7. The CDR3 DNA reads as TGTGCCAGCTCCCGGCTAGCGGGGGACTACAATGAGCAGTTCTTC. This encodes CASSRLAGDYNEQFF.

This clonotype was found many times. The CDR3, as DNA: TGTGCCAGCAGCTTAGGACAGGGCGGCTATGGCTACACCTTC. This translates into CASSLGQGGYGYTF. The rearrangement links TRBV4-2 to TRBJ1-2; TRBD1 matches 8 bases. CDR3 length: 14 residues. J lost 4 bases, V lost 5 bases, and 6 bases had no gene match. Germline V gene data show CDR1 as LGHNA and CDR2 as YNFKEQ.

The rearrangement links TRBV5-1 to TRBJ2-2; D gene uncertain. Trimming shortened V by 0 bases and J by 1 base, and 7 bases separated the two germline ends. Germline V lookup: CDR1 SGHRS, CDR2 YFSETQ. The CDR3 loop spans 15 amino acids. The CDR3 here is CASSLGARNTGELFF. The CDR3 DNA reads TGCGCCAGCAGCTTGGGGGCTAGGAACACCGGGGAGCTGTTTTTT. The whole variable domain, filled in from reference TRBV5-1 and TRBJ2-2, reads KAGVTQTPRYLIKTRGQQVTLSCSPISGHRSVSWYQQTPGQGLQFLFEYFSETQRNKGNFPGRFSGRQFSNSRSEMNVSTLELGDSALYLCASSLGARNTGELFFGEGSRLTVL.

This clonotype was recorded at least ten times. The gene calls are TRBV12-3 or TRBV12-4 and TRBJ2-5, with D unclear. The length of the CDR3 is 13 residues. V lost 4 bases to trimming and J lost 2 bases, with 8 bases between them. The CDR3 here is CASSSGRQETQYF. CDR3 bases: TGTGCCAGCAGTTCGGGCAGACAAGAGACCCAGTACTTC.

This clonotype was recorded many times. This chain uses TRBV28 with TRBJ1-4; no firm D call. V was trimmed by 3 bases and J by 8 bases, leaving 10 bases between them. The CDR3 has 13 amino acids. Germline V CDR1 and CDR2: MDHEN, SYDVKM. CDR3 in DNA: TGTGCCAGCAGTTTGCGGGTTCTCGAAAAACTGTTTTTT. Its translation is CASSLRVLEKLFF.

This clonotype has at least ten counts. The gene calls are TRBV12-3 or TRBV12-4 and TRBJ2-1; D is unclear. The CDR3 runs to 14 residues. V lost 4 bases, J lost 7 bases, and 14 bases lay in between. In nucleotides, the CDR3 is TGTGCCAGCAGTTCCCTTGACTTTCGTAATGAGCAGTTCTTC. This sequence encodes CASSSLDFRNEQFF.

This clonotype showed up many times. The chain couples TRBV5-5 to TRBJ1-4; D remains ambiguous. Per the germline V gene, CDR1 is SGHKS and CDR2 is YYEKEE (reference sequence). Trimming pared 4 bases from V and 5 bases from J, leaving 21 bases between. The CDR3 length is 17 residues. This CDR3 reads CASSARHGTVRNEKLFF. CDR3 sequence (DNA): TGTGCCAGCAGCGCCAGGCATGGCACAGTCCGGAATGAAAAACTGTTTTTT.

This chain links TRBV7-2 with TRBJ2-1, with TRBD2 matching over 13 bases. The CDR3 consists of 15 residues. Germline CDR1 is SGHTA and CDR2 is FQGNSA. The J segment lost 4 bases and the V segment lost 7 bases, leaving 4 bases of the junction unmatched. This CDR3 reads CASNPGLAGYNEQFF. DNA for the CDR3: TGTGCCAGCAACCCGGGACTAGCGGGATACAATGAGCAGTTCTTC.

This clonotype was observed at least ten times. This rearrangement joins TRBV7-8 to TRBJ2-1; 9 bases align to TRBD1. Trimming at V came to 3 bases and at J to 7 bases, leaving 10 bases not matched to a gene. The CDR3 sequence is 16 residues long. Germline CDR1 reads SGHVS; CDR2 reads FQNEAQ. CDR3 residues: CASSFWDRAESNEQFF. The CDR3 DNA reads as TGTGCCAGCAGCTTCTGGGACAGGGCTGAATCAAATGAGCAGTTCTTC.

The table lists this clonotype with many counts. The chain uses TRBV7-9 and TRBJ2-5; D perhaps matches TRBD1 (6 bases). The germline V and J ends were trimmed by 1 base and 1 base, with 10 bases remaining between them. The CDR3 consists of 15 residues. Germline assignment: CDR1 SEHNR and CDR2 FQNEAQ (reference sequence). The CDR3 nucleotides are TGTGCCAGCAGCTTAGGGGGACACTTCCAAGAGACCCAGTACTTC. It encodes CASSLGGHFQETQYF. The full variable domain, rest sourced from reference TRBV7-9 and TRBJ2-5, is DTGVSQNPRHKITKRGQNVTFRCDPISEHNRLYWYRQTLGQGPEFLTYFQNEAQLEKSRLLSDRFSAERPKGSFSTLEIQRTEQGDSAMYLCASSLGGHFQETQYFGPGTRLLVL.

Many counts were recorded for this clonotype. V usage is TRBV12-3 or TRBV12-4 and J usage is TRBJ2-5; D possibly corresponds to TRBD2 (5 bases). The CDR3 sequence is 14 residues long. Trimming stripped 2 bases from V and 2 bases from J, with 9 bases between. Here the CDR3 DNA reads TGTGCCAGCAGTTTAACCGGACTGCAAGAGACCCAGTACTTC. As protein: CASSLTGLQETQYF.

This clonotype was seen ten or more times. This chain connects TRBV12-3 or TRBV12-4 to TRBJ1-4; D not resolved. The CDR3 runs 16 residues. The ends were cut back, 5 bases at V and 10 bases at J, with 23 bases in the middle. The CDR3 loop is CASSEPPSIPFPKLFF. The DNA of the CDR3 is TGTGCCAGCAGTGAGCCTCCATCCATCCCGTTTCCAAAACTGTTTTTT.

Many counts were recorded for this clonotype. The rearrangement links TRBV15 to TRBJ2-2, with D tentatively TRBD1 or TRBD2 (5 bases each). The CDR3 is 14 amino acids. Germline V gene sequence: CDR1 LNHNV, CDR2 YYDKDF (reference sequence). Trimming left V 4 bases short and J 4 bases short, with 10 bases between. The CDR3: CATSTGTVTGELFF. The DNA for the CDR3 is TGTGCCACCAGCACCGGGACCGTCACCGGGGAGCTGTTTTTT.

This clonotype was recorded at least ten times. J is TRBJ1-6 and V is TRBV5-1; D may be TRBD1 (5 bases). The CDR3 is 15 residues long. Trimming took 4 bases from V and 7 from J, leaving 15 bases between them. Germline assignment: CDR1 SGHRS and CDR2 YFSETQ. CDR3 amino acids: CASSTSGTRNSPLHF. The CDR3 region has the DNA TGCGCCAGCAGCACCTCCGGGACTCGGAATTCACCCCTCCACTTT.

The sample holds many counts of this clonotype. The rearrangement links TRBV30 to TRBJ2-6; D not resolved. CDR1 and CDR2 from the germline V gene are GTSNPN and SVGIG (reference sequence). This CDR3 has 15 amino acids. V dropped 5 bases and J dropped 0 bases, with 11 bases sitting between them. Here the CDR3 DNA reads TGTGCCTGGGGGCAGGTTCCCTCTGGGGCCAACGTCCTGACTTTC. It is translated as CAWGQVPSGANVLTF.